A single sample is the source of the 18 T cell receptor beta chains below, sequenced in a study of blood T cells in healthy people across ages. The second PCR ran roughly 7 to 11 cycles with a sample-barcoded 5' primer and J-beta primers. Using its own MiXCR run on the 5' RACE reads, TCRdb lists one record per CDR3 protein. The sample lists under 2,000,000 distinct CDR3 sequences; approximately 50% were seen once. Material for sequencing was blood. The receptors stem from a woman in her thirties or forties in good health.

The genes are TRBV4-3 and TRBJ1-2; 7 bases are a match to TRBD1. The length of the CDR3 is 16 residues. With 0 bases clipped from V and 0 bases from J, the junction kept 4 bases outside the gene matches. Germline-derived CDR1 and CDR2 are LGHNA and YSLEER. The CDR3 nucleotides are TGCGCCAGCAGCCAAGATTGGCAGGGGGCTAACTATGGCTACACCTTC. This translates into CASSQDWQGANYGYTF.

This clonotype was found a few times. The chain has TRBV7-2 and TRBJ2-3; 8 nucleotides agree with TRBD2. The CDR3 consists of 16 residues. Germline-derived CDR1 and CDR2 are SGHTA and FQGNSA. V was clipped by 5 bases and J by 3 bases; unmatched bases: 10. CDR3 nucleotide sequence: TGTGCCAGCAGCCCAAAACAGCGGGGGCCTACAGATACGCAGTATTTT. Translating it yields CASSPKQRGPTDTQYF.

The chain employs TRBV24-1 and TRBJ2-3, with D hard to call. The CDR3 loop spans 15 amino acids. Per germline, CDR1 KGHDR and CDR2 SFDVKD. Trimming took off 5 bases at V and 2 bases at J, with 13 bases between the two ends. The chain's CDR3 is CATSGDGPSTDTQYF. CDR3 nucleotide sequence: TGTGCCACCAGTGGAGACGGACCTTCCACAGATACGCAGTATTTT.

This clonotype occurred a few times. This rearrangement joins TRBV9 to TRBJ2-1, with D hard to call. Germline CDR1 and CDR2: SGDLS and YYNGEE. V lost 2 bases to trimming and J lost 7 bases, with 7 bases between them. The CDR3 runs to 12 residues. The CDR3 nucleotides read TGTGCCAGCAGCGTTGGAGAGAATGAGCAGTTCTTC. Translating gives CASSVGENEQFF.

This clonotype has a handful of counts. The CDR3 bases are TGTGCCAGCAGCTTAGGGTTAAGGGTAGACGGCAAAAACATTCAGTACTTC. This sequence encodes CASSLGLRVDGKNIQYF. V is TRBV7-2 and J is TRBJ2-4; D is undetermined. V was clipped by 1 base and J by 3 bases, with 16 bases between them. The CDR3 runs 17 residues. Germline V CDR1 and CDR2: SGHTA, FQGNSA.

This clonotype has just a few counts. The chain has TRBV20-1 and TRBJ2-3, with TRBD2 identical over 9 bases. Unmatched junction bases numbered 9, after V lost 4 bases and J lost 4 bases. The CDR3 totals 15 residues. Germline-derived CDR1 and CDR2 are DFQATT and SNEGSKA (reference sequence). The CDR3 bases are TGCAGTGCTACCCTACTAGCGGGTATCTCAGATACGCAGTATTTT. It codes for CSATLLAGISDTQYF.

The V call is TRBV20-1, the J call TRBJ2-3, with 8 bases matching TRBD2. CDR1 is DFQATT and CDR2 is SNEGSKA in the germline V gene (reference sequence). The CDR3 has 16 residues. V gave up 5 bases and J gave up 0 bases; unmatched junction bases: 10. The CDR3 loop reads CSAGGTSEGSTDTQYF. The CDR3 bases are TGCAGTGCTGGGGGGACTAGTGAGGGAAGCACAGATACGCAGTATTTT.

The gene calls are TRBV6-5 and TRBJ1-2; TRBD1 matches 10 bases. Germline V gene lookup returns CDR1 MNHEY and CDR2 SVGAGI. Losses at the gene ends were 5 bases for V and 5 bases for J; bases not matched to a gene: 8. The CDR3 runs to 15 residues. The CDR3 is CASSKTGGAGYGYTF. In nucleotides, the CDR3 is TGTGCCAGCAGTAAGACAGGGGGCGCTGGGTATGGCTACACCTTC.

This clonotype was observed a few times. At one boundary the junction diverges from the germline segment, which might be a read error. The CDR3 bases are TGTGCTAGCAGCCGGACAGGGGGTTCCACAGATACGCAGTATTTT. As protein: CASSRTGGSTDTQYF. The genes are TRBV7-9 and TRBJ2-3; 10 bases fit TRBD1. The CDR3 loop spans 15 amino acids. The germline V gene has CDR1 SEHNR and CDR2 FQNEAQ (reference sequence).

The chain employs TRBV7-3 and TRBJ2-3; 7 nucleotides agree with TRBD2. The germline V gene has CDR1 SGHTA and CDR2 FQGTGA. Germline trimming cut 0 bases from V and 1 base from J; bases unmatched to any gene: 4. The CDR3 has 16 residues. This CDR3 reads CASSLTFRGGTDTQYF. The CDR3 coding sequence is TGTGCCAGCAGCTTAACGTTCCGGGGGGGCACAGATACGCAGTATTTT.

The chain links TRBV20-1 to TRBJ2-1, with a tentative D call TRBD1 (6 bases). CDR3 length: 15 amino acids. With 2 bases removed from V and 6 bases from J, the gap between germline ends came to 17 bases. Germline assignment: CDR1 DFQATT and CDR2 SNEGSKA (reference sequence). The DNA of the CDR3 is TGCAGTGCTAGACTGCCGCAGGGGTCATTCAATGAGCAGTTCTTC. Translated, it gives CSARLPQGSFNEQFF.

V and J are TRBV28 and TRBJ1-2; 8 nucleotides agree with TRBD1. Germline V gene data show CDR1 as MDHEN and CDR2 as SYDVKM. The CDR3 consists of 13 residues. V gave up 1 base and J gave up 10 bases; unmatched junction bases: 5. The CDR3 DNA follows: TGTGCCAGCAGTTTATCAGGGGGCGTCGACTACACCTTC. This codes for CASSLSGGVDYTF.

The CDR3 loop reads CASSYKAGREETQYF. Written as DNA, the CDR3 is TGTGCCAGCAGCTACAAAGCGGGGCGGGAAGAGACCCAGTACTTC. The chain recombines TRBV28 with TRBJ2-5; 7 positions agree with TRBD2. V gave up 6 bases and J gave up 3 bases; unmatched junction bases: 10. The CDR3 sequence is 15 residues long. In germline, CDR1 is MDHEN, CDR2 SYDVKM.

In its sample, this clonotype was seen a few times. V gene TRBV3-1 combines with J gene TRBJ2-3, with TRBD2 matching over 16 bases. V trimming: 4 bases; J trimming: 0 bases; junction bases outside the gene matches: 4. Germline V CDR1 and CDR2: LGHDT, YNNKEL (reference sequence). The CDR3 spans 18 residues. The CDR3, as DNA: TGTGCCAGCAGCCCCGGGACTAGCGGGGGGGAAAGCACAGATACGCAGTATTTT. Amino acids: CASSPGTSGGESTDTQYF.

This clonotype was recorded a few times. V and J are TRBV2 and TRBJ2-1; 10 positions match TRBD1. The CDR3 runs to 14 residues. V lost 9 bases, J lost 7 bases, and 9 bases stayed unmatched. Germline V gene lookup returns CDR1 SNHLY and CDR2 FYNNEI. The chain's CDR3 is CARNRDRGLNEQFF. In nucleotides, the CDR3 is TGTGCCAGAAACCGGGACAGGGGATTAAATGAGCAGTTCTTC.

The chain combines TRBV24-1 with TRBJ2-1; a weak D match, TRBD2 (6 bases). CDR1 KGHDR and CDR2 SFDVKD come from the germline V gene. Trimming removed 3 bases at V and 10 bases at J, with 15 bases between. The CDR3 has 14 residues. CDR3 in DNA: TGTGCCACCAGTGATCCGCAGGGAGGCTGGGAGCAGTTCTTC. It specifies CATSDPQGGWEQFF.

This clonotype has a handful of counts. V gene TRBV4-1 combines with J gene TRBJ2-7; a possible D gene is TRBD2 (6 bases). Germline V gene lookup returns CDR1 MGHRA and CDR2 YSYEKL. Trimming took off 1 base at V and 2 bases at J, with 6 bases between the two ends. The CDR3 consists of 13 residues. The CDR3 nucleotides are TGCGCCAGCAGCCAAGGGACTACCTACGAGCAGTACTTC. It specifies CASSQGTTYEQYF.

DNA of the CDR3: TGTGCCAGCAGCTTAGCCCTAGGTCACGGCAGCCAAGAGACCCAGTACTTC. Translation: CASSLALGHGSQETQYF. The rearrangement uses TRBV7-2 and TRBJ2-5; D is uncertain. The CDR3 is 17 amino acids. The V gene's germline CDR1 is SGHTA and CDR2 FQGNSA. V lost 0 bases to trimming and J lost 1 base, with 15 bases between them.